These 14 T cell receptor beta chains originate from one sample sequenced in a study of blood T cell repertoires in COVID-19. Sequencing was performed with immunoSEQ multiplex PCR; in TCRdb, only in-frame clones are kept and a portion is missing. The sample holds approximately 250,000 clones; 83% are singletons and the top ten take 6.5% to 9%. The sequencing input was peripheral blood. The origin of the receptors is a woman between 45 and 60 years old with acute or convalescent COVID-19.

The genes are TRBV3-1 (or the pseudogene TRBV3-2) and TRBJ2-7; the D is unclear. This CDR3 spans 13 amino acids. Looked up from germline, CDR1 is LGHDT and CDR2 is YNNKEL (reference sequence). Trimming pared 1 base from V and 5 bases from J, leaving 9 bases between. As DNA, the CDR3 is TGTGCCAGCAGCCAAGGTGTCAGGAACGAGCAGTACTTC. Amino acid sequence: CASSQGVRNEQYF.

The chain combines TRBV21-1 with TRBJ2-3; TRBD1 was called by the table and not checked on the DNA. TRBV21-1 is marked as a pseudogene. The CDR3 has 16 amino acids. CDR3 nucleotide sequence: TGTGCCAGCAGCAAAGAACAGGGAATGAGCACAGATACGCAGTATTTT. Translation: CASSKEQGMSTDTQYF.

The chain uses TRBV9 and TRBJ1-3; the D is unclear. Looked up from germline, CDR1 is SGDLS and CDR2 is YYNGEE. The CDR3 sequence is 13 residues long. The V end lost 2 bases, the J end lost 1 base, and 4 bases lay between the germline ends. The CDR3 bases are TGTGCCAGCAGCGTTCTTTCTGGAAACACCATATATTTT. Its translation is CASSVLSGNTIYF.

This clone was detected once. CDR3 amino acids: CASSQGQALGGYTF. CDR3 nucleotides: TGCGCCAGCAGCCAAGGACAGGCATTGGGCGGCTACACCTTC. V gene TRBV4-1 combines with J gene TRBJ1-2; possible D gene TRBD1, 6 bases. The CDR3 runs 14 residues. Germline loops: CDR1 MGHRA, CDR2 YSYEKL. Deletions cut 1 base from V and 8 bases from J, with 14 bases between.

This clone was observed a handful of times. This sequence joins TRBV6-5 and TRBJ1-1; D may be TRBD1 (6 bases). V lost 2 bases to trimming and J lost 1 base, with 8 bases between them. This CDR3 contains 14 residues. Germline V lookup: CDR1 MNHEY, CDR2 SVGAGI. CDR3 DNA: TGTGCCAGCAGTTACGGACAGACGAACACTGAAGCTTTCTTT. Translated, it gives CASSYGQTNTEAFF.

V and J are TRBV5-1 and TRBJ2-7; TRBD1 agrees at 8 bases. In germline, CDR1 is SGHRS, CDR2 YFSETQ. With V trimmed by 5 bases and J by 3 bases, 13 bases remained unmatched. The CDR3 runs to 16 residues. CDR3: CASRPGGQGLFYEQYF. CDR3 sequence (DNA): TGCGCCAGCAGACCCGGCGGACAGGGATTATTCTACGAGCAGTACTTC.

The V call is TRBV29-1, the J call TRBJ2-3; 9 nucleotides match TRBD2. This CDR3 contains 15 residues. V gave up 7 bases and J gave up 5 bases; unmatched junction bases: 13. CDR1 and CDR2 from the germline V gene are SQVTM and ANQGSEA. The CDR3 sequence: CSARGSGRVLDTQYF. The CDR3 DNA follows: TGCAGCGCCCGGGGTAGCGGGAGAGTCCTAGATACGCAGTATTTT.

A word on this clone: In the same sample, other DNA sequences code for this CDR3. The J gene is TRBJ1-1, the V gene TRBV19, with D unclear. Germline CDR1 LNHDA, CDR2 SQIVND (reference sequence). V gave up 1 base and J gave up 5 bases, with 8 bases separating them. The CDR3 extends over 13 amino acids. The CDR3 is CASSIVGRTEAFF. The CDR3 bases are TGTGCCAGTAGTATAGTCGGGAGAACTGAAGCTTTCTTT.

Here the CDR3 reads CASNHIPGQGHTEAFF. For the CDR3, the DNA is TGTGCCAGTAATCACATACCGGGACAGGGGCACACTGAAGCTTTCTTT. This sequence joins TRBV19 and TRBJ1-1; the match to TRBD1 covers 10 bases. Looked up from germline, CDR1 is LNHDA and CDR2 is SQIVND (reference sequence). Trimming at V came to 7 bases and at J to 3 bases, leaving 11 bases not matched to a gene. This CDR3 contains 16 residues. Filled out from reference TRBV19 and TRBJ1-1, the complete variable domain reads DGGITQSPKYLFRKEGQNVTLSCEQNLNHDAMYWYRQDPGQGLRLIYYSQIVNDFQKGDIAEGYSVSREKKESFPLTVTSAQKNPTAFYLCASNHIPGQGHTEAFFGQGTRLTVV.

This clone was picked up one time. This chain connects TRBV3-1 (or the pseudogene TRBV3-2) to TRBJ2-3; 8 positions match TRBD2. Germline V gene data show CDR1 as LGHDT and CDR2 as YNNKEL (reference sequence). Trimming removed 3 bases from V and 7 bases from J; junction bases left unmatched: 6. The CDR3 totals 14 residues. CDR3 coding DNA: TGTGCCAGCAGCCAGGGTCGGGGGGGGAATACGCAGTATTTT. Translated, it gives CASSQGRGGNTQYF.

V usage is TRBV5-6 and J usage is TRBJ2-5; D might be TRBD2 (5 bases). This CDR3 region has 13 residues. In germline, CDR1 is SGHDT, CDR2 YYEEEE. The V end was cut by 5 bases, the J end by 1 base, with 9 bases between. The CDR3 loop reads CASSSGIQETQYF. In nucleotides, the CDR3 is TGTGCCAGCAGTTCGGGAATCCAAGAGACCCAGTACTTC.

The chain carries TRBV11-2 and TRBJ1-5, with D maybe TRBD1 (5 bases). The germline gives CDR1 SGHAT, CDR2 FQNNGV. Trimming pared 1 base from V and 0 bases from J, leaving 13 bases between. CDR3 length equals 17 residues. The CDR3 region is CASSLATGPYSNQPQHF. The CDR3 nucleotides are TGTGCCAGCAGCTTAGCAACAGGACCCTATAGCAATCAGCCCCAGCATTTT.

V usage is TRBV6-5 and J usage is TRBJ2-5, with 8 bases identical to TRBD1. The CDR3 spans 14 residues. Trimming at V came to 6 bases and at J to 3 bases, leaving 6 bases not matched to a gene. The V gene's germline CDR1 is MNHEY and CDR2 SVGAGI. The CDR3 DNA reads TGTGCCAGCAGGCTGGACAGGGCAAAAGAGACCCAGTACTTC. Its translation is CASRLDRAKETQYF.

In DNA, the CDR3 is TGTGCCTGGAATATAGATCTCAACACTGAAGCTTTCTTT. Translated: CAWNIDLNTEAFF. The chain employs TRBV30 and TRBJ1-1; no clear D. The CDR3 runs 13 residues. The V end was cut by 4 bases, the J end by 2 bases, with 11 bases between. Germline CDR1 GTSNPN, CDR2 SVGIG (reference sequence).